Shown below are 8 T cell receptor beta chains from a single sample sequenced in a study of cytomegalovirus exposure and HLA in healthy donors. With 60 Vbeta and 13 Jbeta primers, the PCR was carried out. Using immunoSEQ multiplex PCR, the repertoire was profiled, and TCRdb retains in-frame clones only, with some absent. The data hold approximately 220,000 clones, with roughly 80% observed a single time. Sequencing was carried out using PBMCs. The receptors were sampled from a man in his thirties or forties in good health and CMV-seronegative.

CDR3 sequence reads: CASSLHWGPNTGELFF. CDR3 DNA sequence: TGTGCCAGCAGCTTACATTGGGGGCCGAACACCGGGGAGCTGTTTTTT. This chain links TRBV11-1 with TRBJ2-2; a possible D gene is TRBD1 (6 bases). CDR3 size: 16 residues. The V and J ends lost 2 bases and 0 bases respectively, with 10 bases between them. Germline CDR1 reads SGHAT; CDR2 reads FQDESV (reference sequence).

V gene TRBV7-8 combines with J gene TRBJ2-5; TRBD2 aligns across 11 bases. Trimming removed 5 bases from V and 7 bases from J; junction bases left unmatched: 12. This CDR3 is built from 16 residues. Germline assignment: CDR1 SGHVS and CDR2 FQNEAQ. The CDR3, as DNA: TGTGCCAGCAGCCGGATTACTAGCGGGGGCTGGTCGACCCAGTACTTC. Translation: CASSRITSGGWSTQYF.

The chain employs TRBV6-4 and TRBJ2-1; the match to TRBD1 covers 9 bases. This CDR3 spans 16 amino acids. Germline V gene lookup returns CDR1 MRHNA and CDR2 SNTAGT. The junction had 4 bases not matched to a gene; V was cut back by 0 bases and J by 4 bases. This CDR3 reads CASSDSMGTGYNEQFF. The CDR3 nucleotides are TGTGCCAGCAGTGACTCTATGGGGACAGGGTACAATGAGCAGTTCTTC.

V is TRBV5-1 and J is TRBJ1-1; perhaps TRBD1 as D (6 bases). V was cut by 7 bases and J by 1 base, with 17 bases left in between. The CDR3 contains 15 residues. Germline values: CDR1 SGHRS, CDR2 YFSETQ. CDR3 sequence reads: CASLERWDTNTEAFF. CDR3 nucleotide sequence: TGCGCCAGCCTCGAAAGATGGGACACGAACACTGAAGCTTTCTTT.

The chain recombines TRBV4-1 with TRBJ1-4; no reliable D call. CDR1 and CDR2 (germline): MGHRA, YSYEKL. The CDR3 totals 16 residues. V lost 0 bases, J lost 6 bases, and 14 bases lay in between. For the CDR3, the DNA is TGCGCCAGCAGCCAAGATTTATGGCCGGGTGATGAAAAACTGTTTTTT. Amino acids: CASSQDLWPGDEKLFF.

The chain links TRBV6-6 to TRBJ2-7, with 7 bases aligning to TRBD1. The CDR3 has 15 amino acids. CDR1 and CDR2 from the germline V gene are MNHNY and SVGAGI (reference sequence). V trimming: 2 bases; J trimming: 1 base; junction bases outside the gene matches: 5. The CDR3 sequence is CASSYTGTASYEQYF. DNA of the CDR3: TGTGCCAGCAGTTACACTGGGACAGCATCCTACGAGCAGTACTTC.

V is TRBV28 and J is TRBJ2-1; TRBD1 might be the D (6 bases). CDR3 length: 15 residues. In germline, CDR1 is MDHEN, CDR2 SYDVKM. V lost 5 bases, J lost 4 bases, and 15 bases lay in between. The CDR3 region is CASSTSRGWYNEQFF. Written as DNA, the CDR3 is TGTGCCAGCAGTACCTCGAGGGGGTGGTACAATGAGCAGTTCTTC.

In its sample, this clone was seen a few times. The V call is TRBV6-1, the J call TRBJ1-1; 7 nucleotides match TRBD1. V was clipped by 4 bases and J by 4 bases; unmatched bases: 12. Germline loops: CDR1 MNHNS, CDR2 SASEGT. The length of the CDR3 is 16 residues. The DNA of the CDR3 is TGTGCCAGCAGTGCGACAGGGTTAACTCGGACCACTGAAGCTTTCTTT. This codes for CASSATGLTRTTEAFF.